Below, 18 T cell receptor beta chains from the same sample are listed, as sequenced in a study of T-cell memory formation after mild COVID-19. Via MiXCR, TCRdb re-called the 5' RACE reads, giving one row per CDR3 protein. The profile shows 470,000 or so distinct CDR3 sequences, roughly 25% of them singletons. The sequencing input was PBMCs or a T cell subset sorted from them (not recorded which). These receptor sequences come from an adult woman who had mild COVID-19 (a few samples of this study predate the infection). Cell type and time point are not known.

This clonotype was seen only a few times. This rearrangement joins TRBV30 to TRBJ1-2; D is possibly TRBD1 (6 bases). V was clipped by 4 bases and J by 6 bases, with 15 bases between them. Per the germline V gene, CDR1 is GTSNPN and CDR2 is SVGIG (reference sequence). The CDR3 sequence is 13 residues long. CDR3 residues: CAWNQGQSNGYTF. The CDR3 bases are TGTGCCTGGAACCAAGGACAGAGTAATGGCTACACCTTC. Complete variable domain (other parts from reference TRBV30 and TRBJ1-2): SQTIHQWPATLVQPVGSPLSLECTVEGTSNPNLYWYRQAAGRGLQLLFYSVGIGQISSEVPQNLSASRPQDRQFILSSKKLLLSDSGFYLCAWNQGQSNGYTFGSGTRLTVV.

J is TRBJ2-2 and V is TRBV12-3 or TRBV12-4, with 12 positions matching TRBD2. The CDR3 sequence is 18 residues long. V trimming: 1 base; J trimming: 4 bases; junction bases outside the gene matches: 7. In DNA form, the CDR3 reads TGTGCCAGCAGTTTAGGGCTAGCGGGGGGGCCGGGCACCGGGGAGCTGTTTTTT. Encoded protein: CASSLGLAGGPGTGELFF.

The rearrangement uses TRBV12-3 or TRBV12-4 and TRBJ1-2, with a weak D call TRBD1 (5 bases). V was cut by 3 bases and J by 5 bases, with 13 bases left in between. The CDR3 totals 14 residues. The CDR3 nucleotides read TGTGCCAGCAGTTTGTCAGTGGGGGTTTATGGCTACACCTTC. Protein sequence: CASSLSVGVYGYTF.

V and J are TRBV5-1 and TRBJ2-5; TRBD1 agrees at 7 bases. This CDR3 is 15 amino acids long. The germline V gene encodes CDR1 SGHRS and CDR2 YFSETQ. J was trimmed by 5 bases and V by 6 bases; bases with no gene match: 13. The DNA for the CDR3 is TGCGCCAGCATCAATTATGGACAGGCCTGGGAGACCCAGTACTTC. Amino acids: CASINYGQAWETQYF.

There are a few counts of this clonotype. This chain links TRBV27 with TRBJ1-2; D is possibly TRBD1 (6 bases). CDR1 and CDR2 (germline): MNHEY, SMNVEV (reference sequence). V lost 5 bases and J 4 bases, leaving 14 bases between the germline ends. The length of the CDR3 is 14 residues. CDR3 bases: TGTGCCAGCAGTCCACACAGGGTTTCCTATGGCTACACCTTC. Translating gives CASSPHRVSYGYTF.

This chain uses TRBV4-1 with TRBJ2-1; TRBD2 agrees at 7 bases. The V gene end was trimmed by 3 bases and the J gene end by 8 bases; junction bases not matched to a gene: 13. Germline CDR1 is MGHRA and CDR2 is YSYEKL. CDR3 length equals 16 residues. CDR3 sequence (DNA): TGCGCCAGCAGCCAGGGGACTATCCTTCTTAGCGATGAGCAGTTCTTC. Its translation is CASSQGTILLSDEQFF.

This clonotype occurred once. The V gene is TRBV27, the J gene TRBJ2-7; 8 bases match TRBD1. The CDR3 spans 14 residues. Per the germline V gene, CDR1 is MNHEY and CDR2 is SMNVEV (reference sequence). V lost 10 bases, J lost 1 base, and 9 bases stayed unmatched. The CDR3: CATIDRGVSYEQYF. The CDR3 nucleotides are TGTGCCACCATTGACAGGGGTGTTTCCTACGAGCAGTACTTC.

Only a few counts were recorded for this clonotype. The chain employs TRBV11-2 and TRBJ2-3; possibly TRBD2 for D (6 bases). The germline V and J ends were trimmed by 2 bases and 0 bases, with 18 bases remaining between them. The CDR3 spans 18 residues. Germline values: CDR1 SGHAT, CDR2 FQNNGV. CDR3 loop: CASSLRGQRATSTDTQYF. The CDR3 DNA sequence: TGTGCCAGCAGCTTAAGGGGTCAGCGGGCCACTAGCACAGATACGCAGTATTTT.

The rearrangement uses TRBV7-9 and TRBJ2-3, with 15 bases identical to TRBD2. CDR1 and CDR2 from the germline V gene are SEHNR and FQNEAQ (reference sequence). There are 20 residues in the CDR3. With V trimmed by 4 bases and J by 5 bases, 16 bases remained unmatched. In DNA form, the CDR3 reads TGTGCCAGCAGCTCGCGCGGGACTAGCGGGAGGACCACAGGACAAGATACGCAGTATTTT. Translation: CASSSRGTSGRTTGQDTQYF. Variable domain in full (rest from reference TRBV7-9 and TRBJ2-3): DTGVSQNPRHKITKRGQNVTFRCDPISEHNRLYWYRQTLGQGPEFLTYFQNEAQLEKSRLLSDRFSAERPKGSFSTLEIQRTEQGDSAMYLCASSSRGTSGRTTGQDTQYFGPGTRLTVL.

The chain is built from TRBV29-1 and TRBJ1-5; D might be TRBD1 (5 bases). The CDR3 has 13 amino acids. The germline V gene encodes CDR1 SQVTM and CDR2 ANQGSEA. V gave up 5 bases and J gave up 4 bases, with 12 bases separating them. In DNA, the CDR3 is TGCAGCGTTTGGGGGGGAGGTAATCAGCCCCAGCATTTT. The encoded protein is CSVWGGGNQPQHF.

The chain's CDR3 is CASSRAFGIYGYTF. CDR3 nucleotides: TGTGCCAGCAGTCGGGCATTCGGTATCTATGGCTACACCTTC. This chain connects TRBV7-2 to TRBJ1-2; no firm D call. There are 14 residues in the CDR3. V lost 6 bases and J 4 bases, leaving 15 bases between the germline ends. CDR1 SGHTA and CDR2 FQGNSA come from the germline V gene.

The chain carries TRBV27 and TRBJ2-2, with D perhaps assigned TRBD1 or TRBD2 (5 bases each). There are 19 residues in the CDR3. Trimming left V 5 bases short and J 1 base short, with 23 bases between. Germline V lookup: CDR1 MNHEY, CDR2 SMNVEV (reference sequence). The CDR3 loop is CASSPRKTGTQKNTGELFF. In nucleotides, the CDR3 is TGTGCCAGCAGTCCAAGAAAAACCGGGACCCAGAAGAACACCGGGGAGCTGTTTTTT.

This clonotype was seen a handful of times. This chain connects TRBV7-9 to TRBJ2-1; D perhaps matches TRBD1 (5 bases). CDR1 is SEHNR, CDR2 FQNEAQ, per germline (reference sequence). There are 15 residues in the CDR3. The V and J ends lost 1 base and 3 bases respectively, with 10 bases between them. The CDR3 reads CASSLEGLGYNEQFF. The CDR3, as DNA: TGTGCCAGCAGCTTAGAGGGGTTAGGCTACAATGAGCAGTTCTTC.

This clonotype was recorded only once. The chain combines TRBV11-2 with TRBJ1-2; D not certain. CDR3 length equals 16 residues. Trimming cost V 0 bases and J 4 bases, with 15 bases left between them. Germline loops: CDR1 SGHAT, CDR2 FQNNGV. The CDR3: CASSLDPGREFYGYTF. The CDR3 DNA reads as TGTGCCAGCAGCTTAGATCCGGGCCGAGAGTTCTATGGCTACACCTTC.

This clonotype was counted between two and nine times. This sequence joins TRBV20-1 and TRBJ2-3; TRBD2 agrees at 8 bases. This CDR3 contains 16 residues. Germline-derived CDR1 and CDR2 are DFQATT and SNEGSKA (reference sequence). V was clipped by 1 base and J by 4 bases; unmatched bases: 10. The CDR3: CSARVKGLVAADTQYF. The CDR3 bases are TGCAGTGCTAGAGTCAAGGGACTAGTCGCCGCAGATACGCAGTATTTT.

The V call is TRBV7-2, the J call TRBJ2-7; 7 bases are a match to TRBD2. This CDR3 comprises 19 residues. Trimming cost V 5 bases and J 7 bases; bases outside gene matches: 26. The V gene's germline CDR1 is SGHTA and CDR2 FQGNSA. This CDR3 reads CASSPRWSGVSFYEGEQYF. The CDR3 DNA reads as TGTGCCAGCAGCCCGAGATGGAGCGGGGTCTCCTTCTACGAGGGGGAGCAGTACTTC. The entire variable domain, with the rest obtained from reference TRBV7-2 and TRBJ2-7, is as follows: GAGVSQSPSNKVTEKGKDVELRCDPISGHTALYWYRQSLGQGLEFLIYFQGNSAPDKSGLPSDRFSAERTGGSVSTLTIQRTQQEDSAVYLCASSPRWSGVSFYEGEQYFGPGTRLTVT.

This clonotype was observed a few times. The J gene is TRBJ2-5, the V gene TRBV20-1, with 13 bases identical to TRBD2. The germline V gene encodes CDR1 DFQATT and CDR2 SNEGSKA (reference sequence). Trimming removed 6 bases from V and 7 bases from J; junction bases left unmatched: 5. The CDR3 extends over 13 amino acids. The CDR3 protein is CSAWTSGRPTQYF. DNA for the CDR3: TGCAGTGCCTGGACTAGCGGGAGACCGACCCAGTACTTC.

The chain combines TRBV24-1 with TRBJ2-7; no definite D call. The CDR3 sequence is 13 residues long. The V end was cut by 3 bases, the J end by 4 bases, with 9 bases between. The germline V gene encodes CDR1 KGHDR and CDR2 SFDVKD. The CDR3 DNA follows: TGTGCCACCAGTGATAACGACATTTACGAGCAGTACTTC. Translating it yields CATSDNDIYEQYF.